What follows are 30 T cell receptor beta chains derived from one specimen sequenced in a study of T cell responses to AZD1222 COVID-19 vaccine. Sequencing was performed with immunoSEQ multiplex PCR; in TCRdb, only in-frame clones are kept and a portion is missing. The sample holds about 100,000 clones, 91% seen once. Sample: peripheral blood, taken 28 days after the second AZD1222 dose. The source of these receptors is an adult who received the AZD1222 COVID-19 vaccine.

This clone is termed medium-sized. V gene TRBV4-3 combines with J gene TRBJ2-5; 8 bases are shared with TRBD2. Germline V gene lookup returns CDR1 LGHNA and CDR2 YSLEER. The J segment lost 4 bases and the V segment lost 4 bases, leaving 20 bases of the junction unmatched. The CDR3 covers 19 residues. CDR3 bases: TGCGCCAGCAGCCCCCAGATCGTGGGCCAGCGGGAGTTCGGAGAGACCCAGTACTTC. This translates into CASSPQIVGQREFGETQYF.

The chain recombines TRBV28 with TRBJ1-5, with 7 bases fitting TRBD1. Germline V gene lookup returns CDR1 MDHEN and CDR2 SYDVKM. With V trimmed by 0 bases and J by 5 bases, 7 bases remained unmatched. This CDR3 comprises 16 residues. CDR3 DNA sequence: TGTGCCAGCAGTTTATGGGGCAGGGGGACACATCAGCCCCAGCATTTT. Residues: CASSLWGRGTHQPQHF.

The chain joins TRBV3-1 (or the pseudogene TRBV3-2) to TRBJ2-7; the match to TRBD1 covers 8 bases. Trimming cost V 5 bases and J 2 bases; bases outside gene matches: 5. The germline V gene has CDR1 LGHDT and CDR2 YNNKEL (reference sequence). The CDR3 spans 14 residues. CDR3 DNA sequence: TGTGCCAGCAGCACGGGACAGGACGCCTACGAGCAGTACTTC. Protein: CASSTGQDAYEQYF.

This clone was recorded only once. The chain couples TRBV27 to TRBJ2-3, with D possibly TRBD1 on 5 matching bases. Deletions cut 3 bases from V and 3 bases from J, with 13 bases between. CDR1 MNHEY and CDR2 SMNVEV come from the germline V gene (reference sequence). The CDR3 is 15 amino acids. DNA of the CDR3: TGTGCCAGCAGTTTTCAAGGGGTTGGAACAGATACGCAGTATTTT. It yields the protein CASSFQGVGTDTQYF.

Here the CDR3 reads CASSELGQIHQPQHF. The DNA of the CDR3 is TGTGCCAGCAGTGAACTTGGACAGATCCATCAGCCCCAGCATTTT. The chain combines TRBV6-1 with TRBJ1-5, with D possibly TRBD1 on 6 matching bases. This CDR3 has 15 amino acids. Germline V gives CDR1 MNHNS, CDR2 SASEGT. The V end lost 2 bases, the J end lost 5 bases, and 13 bases lay between the germline ends.

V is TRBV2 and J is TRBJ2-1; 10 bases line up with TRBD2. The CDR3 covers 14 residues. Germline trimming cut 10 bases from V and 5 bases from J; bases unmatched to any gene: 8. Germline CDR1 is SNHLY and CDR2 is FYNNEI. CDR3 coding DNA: TGTGCCACCCAACGACTAGCGGGCAACAATGAGCAGTTCTTC. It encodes CATQRLAGNNEQFF.

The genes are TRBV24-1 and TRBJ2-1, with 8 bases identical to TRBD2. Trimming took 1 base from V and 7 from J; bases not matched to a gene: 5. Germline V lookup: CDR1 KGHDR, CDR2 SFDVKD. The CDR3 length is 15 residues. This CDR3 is CATSDFRTSRNEQFF. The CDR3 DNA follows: TGTGCCACCAGTGATTTCCGGACTAGCAGGAATGAGCAGTTCTTC.

The CDR3 reads CSVYTSPSYNEQFF. The CDR3 region has the DNA TGCAGCGTATACACTAGCCCTTCCTACAATGAGCAGTTCTTC. The chain employs TRBV29-1 and TRBJ2-1; a weak D match, TRBD2 (6 bases). The V and J ends lost 6 bases and 1 base respectively, with 13 bases between them. This CDR3 is 14 amino acids long. CDR1 is SQVTM, CDR2 ANQGSEA, per germline.

The CDR3 DNA reads TGTGCCAGCAGCTTATACGAGGGAAGGACTGAAGCTTTCTTT. Translation gives CASSLYEGRTEAFF. J is TRBJ1-1 and V is TRBV11-2; D is unclear. This CDR3 spans 14 amino acids. Germline V lookup: CDR1 SGHAT, CDR2 FQNNGV. Trimming pared 2 bases from V and 5 bases from J, leaving 12 bases between. Together with reference TRBV11-2 and TRBJ1-1, the CDR3 gives the full variable domain: EAGVAQSPRYKIIEKRQSVAFWCNPISGHATLYWYQQILGQGPKLLIQFQNNGVVDDSQLPKDRFSAERLKGVDSTLKIQPAKLEDSAVYLCASSLYEGRTEAFFGQGTRLTVV.

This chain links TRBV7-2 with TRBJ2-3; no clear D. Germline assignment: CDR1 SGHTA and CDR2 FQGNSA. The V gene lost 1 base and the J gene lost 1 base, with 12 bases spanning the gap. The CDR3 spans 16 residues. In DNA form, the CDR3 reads TGTGCCAGCAGCTTAGGGGCGGTCGGCGGCACAGATACGCAGTATTTT. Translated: CASSLGAVGGTDTQYF. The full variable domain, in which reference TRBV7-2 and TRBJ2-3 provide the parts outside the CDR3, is GAGVSQSPSNKVTEKGKDVELRCDPISGHTALYWYRQSLGQGLEFLIYFQGNSAPDKSGLPSDRFSAERTGGSVSTLTIQRTQQEDSAVYLCASSLGAVGGTDTQYFGPGTRLTVL.

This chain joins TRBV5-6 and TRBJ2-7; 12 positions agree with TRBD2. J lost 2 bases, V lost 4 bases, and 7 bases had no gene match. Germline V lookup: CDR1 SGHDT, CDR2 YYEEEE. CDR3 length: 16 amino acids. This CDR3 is CASSALTSGSTYEQYF. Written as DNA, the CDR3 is TGTGCCAGCAGCGCACTGACTAGCGGGAGCACCTACGAGCAGTACTTC. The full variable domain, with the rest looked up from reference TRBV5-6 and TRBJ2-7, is DAGVTQSPTHLIKTRGQQVTLRCSPKSGHDTVSWYQQALGQGPQFIFQYYEEEERQRGNFPDRFSGHQFPNYSSELNVNALLLGDSALYLCASSALTSGSTYEQYFGPGTRLTVT.

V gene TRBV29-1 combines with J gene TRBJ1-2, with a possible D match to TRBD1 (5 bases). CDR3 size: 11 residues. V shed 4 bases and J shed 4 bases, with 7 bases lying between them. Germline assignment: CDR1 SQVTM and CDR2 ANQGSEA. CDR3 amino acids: CSVGQSYGYTF. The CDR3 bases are TGCAGCGTTGGACAGTCCTATGGCTACACCTTC.

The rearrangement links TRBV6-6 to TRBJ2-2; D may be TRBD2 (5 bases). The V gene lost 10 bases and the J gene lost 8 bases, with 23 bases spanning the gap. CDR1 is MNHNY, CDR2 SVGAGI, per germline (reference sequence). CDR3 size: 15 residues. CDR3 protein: CATCDQERREGELFF. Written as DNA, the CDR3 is TGTGCCACCTGTGATCAGGAGCGGCGTGAGGGGGAGCTGTTTTTT.

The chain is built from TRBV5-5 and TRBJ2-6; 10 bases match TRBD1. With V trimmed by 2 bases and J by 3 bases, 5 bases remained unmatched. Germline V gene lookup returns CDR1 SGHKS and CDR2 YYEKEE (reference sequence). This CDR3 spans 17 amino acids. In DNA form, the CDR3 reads TGTGCCAGCAGCTTCGTGGACAGGGGGAATGGGGCCAACGTCCTGACTTTC. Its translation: CASSFVDRGNGANVLTF.

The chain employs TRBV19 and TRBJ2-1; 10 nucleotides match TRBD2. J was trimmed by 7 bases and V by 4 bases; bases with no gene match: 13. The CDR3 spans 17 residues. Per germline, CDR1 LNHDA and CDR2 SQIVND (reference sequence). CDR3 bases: TGTGCCAGTAGTAACAACCTACTAGCGGGATATGATAATGAGCAGTTCTTC. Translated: CASSNNLLAGYDNEQFF.

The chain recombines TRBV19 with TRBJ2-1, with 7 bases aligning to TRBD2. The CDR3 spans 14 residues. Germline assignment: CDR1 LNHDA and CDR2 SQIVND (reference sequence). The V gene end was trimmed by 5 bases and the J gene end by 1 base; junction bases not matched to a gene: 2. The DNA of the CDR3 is TGTGCCAGTAGTGAGGGAGGGTCCTACAATGAGCAGTTCTTC. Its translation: CASSEGGSYNEQFF.

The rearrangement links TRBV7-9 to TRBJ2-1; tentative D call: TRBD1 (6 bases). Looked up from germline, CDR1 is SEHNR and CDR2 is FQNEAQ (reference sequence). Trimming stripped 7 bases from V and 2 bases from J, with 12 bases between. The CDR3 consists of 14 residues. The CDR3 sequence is CASKPGEPYNEQFF. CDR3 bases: TGTGCCAGCAAACCAGGGGAGCCCTACAATGAGCAGTTCTTC.

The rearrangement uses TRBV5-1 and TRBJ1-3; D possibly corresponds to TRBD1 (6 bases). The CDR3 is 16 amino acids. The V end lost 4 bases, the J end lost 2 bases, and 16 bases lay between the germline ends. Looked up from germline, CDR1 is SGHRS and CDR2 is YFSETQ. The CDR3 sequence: CASSLQGSNTGNTIYF. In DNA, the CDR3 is TGCGCCAGCAGCCTACAGGGATCAAATACTGGAAACACCATATATTTT.

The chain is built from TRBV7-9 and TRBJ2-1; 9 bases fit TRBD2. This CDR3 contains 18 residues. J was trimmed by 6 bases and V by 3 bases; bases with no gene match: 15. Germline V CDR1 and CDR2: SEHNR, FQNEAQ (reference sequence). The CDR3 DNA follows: TGTGCCAGCAGCTTCAATCGTGGCGGGAGGGCCATTGTCAATGAGCAGTTCTTC. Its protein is CASSFNRGGRAIVNEQFF.

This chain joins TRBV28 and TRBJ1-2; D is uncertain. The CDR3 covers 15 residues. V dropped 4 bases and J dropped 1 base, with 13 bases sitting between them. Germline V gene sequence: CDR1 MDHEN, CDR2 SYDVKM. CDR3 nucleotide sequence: TGTGCCAGCAGTTCCTGGAAAAGGAGTAACTATGGCTACACCTTC. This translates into CASSSWKRSNYGYTF.

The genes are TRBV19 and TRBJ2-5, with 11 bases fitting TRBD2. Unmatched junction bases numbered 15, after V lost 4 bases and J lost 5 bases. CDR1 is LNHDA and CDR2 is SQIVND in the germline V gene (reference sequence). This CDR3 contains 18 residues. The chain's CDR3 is CASSTSTPLAGVWETQYF. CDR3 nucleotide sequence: TGTGCCAGTAGTACCAGCACCCCACTAGCGGGAGTTTGGGAGACCCAGTACTTC.

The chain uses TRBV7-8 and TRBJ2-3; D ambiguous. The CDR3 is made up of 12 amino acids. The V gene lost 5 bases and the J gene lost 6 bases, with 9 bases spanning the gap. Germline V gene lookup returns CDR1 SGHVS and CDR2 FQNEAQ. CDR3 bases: TGTGCCAGCAGCCGCGTGGGGGATACGCAGTATTTT. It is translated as CASSRVGDTQYF.

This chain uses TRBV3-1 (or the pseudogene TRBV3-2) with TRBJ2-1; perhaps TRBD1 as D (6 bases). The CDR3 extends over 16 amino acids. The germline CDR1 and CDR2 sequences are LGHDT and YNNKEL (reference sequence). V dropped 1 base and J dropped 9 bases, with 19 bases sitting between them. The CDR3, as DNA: TGTGCCAGCAGCCAAGTTAGGGGGACCCACCGGGTTGAGCAGTTCTTC. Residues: CASSQVRGTHRVEQFF.

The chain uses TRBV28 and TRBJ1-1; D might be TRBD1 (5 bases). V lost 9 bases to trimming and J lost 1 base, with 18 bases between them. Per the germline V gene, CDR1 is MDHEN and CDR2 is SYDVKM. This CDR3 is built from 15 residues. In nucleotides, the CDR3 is TGTGCCAGTCTTGGTGGTGGGACGGCGAACACTGAAGCTTTCTTT. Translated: CASLGGGTANTEAFF.

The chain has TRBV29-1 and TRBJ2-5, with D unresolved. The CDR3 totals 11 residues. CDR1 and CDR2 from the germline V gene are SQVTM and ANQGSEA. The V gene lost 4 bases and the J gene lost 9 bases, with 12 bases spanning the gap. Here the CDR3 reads CSVGIELAQYF. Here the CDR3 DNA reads TGCAGCGTTGGGATCGAGCTGGCCCAGTACTTC. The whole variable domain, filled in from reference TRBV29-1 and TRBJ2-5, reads SAVISQKPSRDICQRGTSLTIQCQVDSQVTMMFWYRQQPGQSLTLIATANQGSEATYESGFVIDKFPISRPNLTFSTLTVSNMSPEDSSIYLCSVGIELAQYFGPGTRLLVL.

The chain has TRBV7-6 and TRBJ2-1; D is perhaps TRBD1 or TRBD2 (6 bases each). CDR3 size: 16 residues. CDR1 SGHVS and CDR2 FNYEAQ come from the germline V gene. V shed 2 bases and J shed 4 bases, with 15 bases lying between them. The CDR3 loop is CASSLSGGGQYNEQFF. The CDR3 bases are TGTGCCAGCAGCTTATCCGGGGGAGGACAGTACAATGAGCAGTTCTTC.

In nucleotides, the CDR3 is TGTGCCAGCAGCTCTGAAGGGGATAGGGAAAAACTGTTTTTT. Translation: CASSSEGDREKLFF. The chain couples TRBV7-9 to TRBJ1-4, with D tentatively TRBD1 (5 bases). Germline V CDR1 and CDR2: SEHNR, FQNEAQ (reference sequence). Trimming took 4 bases from V and 8 from J, leaving 14 bases between them. The CDR3 is made up of 14 amino acids.

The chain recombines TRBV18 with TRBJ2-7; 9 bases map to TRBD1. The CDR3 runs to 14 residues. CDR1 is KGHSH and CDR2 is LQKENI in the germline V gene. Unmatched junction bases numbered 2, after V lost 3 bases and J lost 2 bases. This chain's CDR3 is CASSPGQGAYEQYF. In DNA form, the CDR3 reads TGTGCCAGCTCACCGGGACAGGGAGCCTACGAGCAGTACTTC.

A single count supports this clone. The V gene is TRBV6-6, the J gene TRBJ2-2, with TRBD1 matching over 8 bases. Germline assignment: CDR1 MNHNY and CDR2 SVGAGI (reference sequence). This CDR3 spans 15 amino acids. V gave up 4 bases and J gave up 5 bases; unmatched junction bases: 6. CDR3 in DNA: TGTGCCAGCAGTTCTCAGGGGGCGTCTACCGGGGAGCTGTTTTTT. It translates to CASSSQGASTGELFF.

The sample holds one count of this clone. Written as DNA, the CDR3 is TGTGCCAGTAGCACCGGGACTAGGGGCGGGGAGACCCAGTACTTC. Amino acid sequence: CASSTGTRGGETQYF. This chain uses TRBV19 with TRBJ2-5; 8 nucleotides match TRBD2. This CDR3 region has 15 residues. The germline V gene has CDR1 LNHDA and CDR2 SQIVND (reference sequence). V lost 6 bases to trimming and J lost 5 bases; unmatched junction nucleotides: 11.